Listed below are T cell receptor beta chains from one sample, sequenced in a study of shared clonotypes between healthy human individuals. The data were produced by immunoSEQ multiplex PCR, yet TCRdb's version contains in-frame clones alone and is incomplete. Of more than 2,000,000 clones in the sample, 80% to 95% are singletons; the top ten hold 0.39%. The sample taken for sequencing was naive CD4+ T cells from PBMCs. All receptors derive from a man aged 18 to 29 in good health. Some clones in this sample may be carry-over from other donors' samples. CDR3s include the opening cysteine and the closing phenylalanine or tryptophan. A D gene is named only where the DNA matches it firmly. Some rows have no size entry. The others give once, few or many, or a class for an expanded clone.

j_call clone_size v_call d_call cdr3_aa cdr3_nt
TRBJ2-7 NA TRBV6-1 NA CASSVKLSHYEQYF TGTGCCAGCAGTGTAAAGCTGAGCCACTACGAGCAGTACTTC
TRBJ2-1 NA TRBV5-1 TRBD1 CASSVTGVPYNEQFF TGCGCCAGCAGCGTTACAGGGGTCCCCTACAATGAGCAGTTCTTC
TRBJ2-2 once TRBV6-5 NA CASSGKGNTGELFF TGTGCCAGCAGTGGAAAGGGTAACACCGGGGAGCTGTTTTTT
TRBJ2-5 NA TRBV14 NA CASSQQVFEETQYF TGTGCCAGCAGCCAACAGGTTTTCGAAGAGACCCAGTACTTC
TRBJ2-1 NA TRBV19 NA CASSMGARNEQFF TGTGCCAGTAGTATGGGGGCGCGAAATGAGCAGTTCTTC
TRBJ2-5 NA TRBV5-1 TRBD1 CASSPRDRGRLETQYF TGCGCCAGCAGCCCCCGTGACAGGGGGCGCCTGGAGACCCAGTACTTC
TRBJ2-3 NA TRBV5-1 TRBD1 CASSLLTGVTDTQYF TGCGCCAGCAGCTTGCTGACAGGGGTAACAGATACGCAGTATTTT
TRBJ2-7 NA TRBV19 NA CASSISHSYEQYF TGTGCCAGTAGTATTAGTCATTCCTACGAGCAGTACTTC
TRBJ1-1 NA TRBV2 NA CASRRDQNTEAFF TGTGCCAGCAGGAGGGATCAGAACACTGAAGCTTTCTTT
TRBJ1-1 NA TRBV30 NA CAWAGAPERAFF TGTGCCTGGGCCGGGGCCCCAGAAAGGGCTTTCTTT
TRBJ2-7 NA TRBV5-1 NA CASSPPAHTEQYF TGCGCCAGCAGCCCACCGGCCCATACCGAGCAGTACTTC
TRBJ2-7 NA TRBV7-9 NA CASSLHKQWVRESYEQYF TGTGCCAGCAGCTTACACAAACAATGGGTTAGGGAGTCCTACGAGCAGTACTTC
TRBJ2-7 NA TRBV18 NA CASSPQGSYEQYF TGTGCCAGCTCACCACAGGGGAGTTACGAGCAGTACTTC
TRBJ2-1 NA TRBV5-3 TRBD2 CARSLITSGFYNEQFF TGTGCCAGAAGCCTGATCACTAGCGGGTTTTACAATGAGCAGTTCTTC
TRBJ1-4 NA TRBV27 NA CASSVQSTNEKLFF TGTGCCAGCAGTGTGCAGTCAACTAATGAAAAACTGTTTTTT
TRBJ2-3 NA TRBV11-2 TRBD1 CASSLRRGTGVSTDTQYF TGTGCCAGCAGCTTAAGGCGGGGGACAGGGGTGAGCACAGATACGCAGTATTTT
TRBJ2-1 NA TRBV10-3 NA CAISEAGSGGEQFF TGTGCCATCAGTGAAGCCGGGAGCGGTGGTGAGCAGTTCTTC
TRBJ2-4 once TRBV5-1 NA CASSLGPENIQYF TGCGCCAGCAGCTTGGGGCCCGAAAACATTCAGTACTTC
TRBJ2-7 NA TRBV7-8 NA CASSSRGGGAYEQYF TGTGCCAGCAGCTCCCGTGGTGGGGGTGCCTACGAGCAGTACTTC
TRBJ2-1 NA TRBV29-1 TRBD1 CSVRDRADYNEQFF TGCAGCGTCCGGGACAGGGCCGATTATAATGAGCAGTTCTTC
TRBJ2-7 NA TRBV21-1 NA CASSILGQGYEQYF TGTGCCAGCAGCATCCTGGGACAGGGGTACGAGCAGTACTTC
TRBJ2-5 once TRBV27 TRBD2 CASRRLADKGETQYF TGTGCCAGCAGAAGACTAGCGGACAAGGGGGAGACCCAGTACTTC
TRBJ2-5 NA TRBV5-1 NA CASSPMDRQETQYF TGCGCCAGCAGCCCTATGGACAGACAAGAGACCCAGTACTTC
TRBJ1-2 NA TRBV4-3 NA CASSQAGTGYGYTF TGCGCCAGCAGCCAAGCCGGGACGGGCTATGGCTACACCTTC
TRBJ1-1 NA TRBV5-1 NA CASMTDHTEAFF TGCGCCAGCATGACAGACCACACTGAAGCTTTCTTT
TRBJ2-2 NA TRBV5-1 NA CATMESNTGELFF TGCGCCACCATGGAGTCGAACACCGGGGAGCTGTTTTTT
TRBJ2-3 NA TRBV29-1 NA CSTDTDTQYF TGCAGCACTGACACAGATACGCAGTATTTT
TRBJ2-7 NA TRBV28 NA CASKSPFSYEQYF TGTGCCAGCAAATCCCCTTTCTCCTACGAGCAGTACTTC
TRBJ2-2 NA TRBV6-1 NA CASSPDRGAPGKLFF TGTGCCAGCAGTCCTGATAGGGGGGCCCCGGGGAAGCTGTTTTTT
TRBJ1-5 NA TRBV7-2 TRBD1 CASSPTGGGQPQHF TGTGCCAGCAGCCCTACAGGGGGCGGTCAGCCCCAGCATTTT
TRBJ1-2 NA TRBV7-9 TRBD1 CASSPIPGQANYGYTF TGTGCCAGCAGCCCGATTCCGGGACAGGCTAACTATGGCTACACCTTC
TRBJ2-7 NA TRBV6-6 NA CASCASFHEQYF TGTGCCAGCTGTGCTAGCTTCCACGAGCAGTACTTC
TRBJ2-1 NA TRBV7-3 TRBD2 CASSPLFSGRVEEQFF TGTGCCAGCAGCCCCCTTTTCAGCGGGAGGGTAGAAGAGCAGTTCTTC
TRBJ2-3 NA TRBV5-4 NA CASSNERHTDTQYF TGTGCCAGCAGCAACGAACGTCACACAGATACGCAGTATTTT
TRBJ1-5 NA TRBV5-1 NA CASSTLQGQPQHF TGCGCCAGCAGCACCCTACAGGGCCAGCCCCAGCATTTT
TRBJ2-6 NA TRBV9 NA CASSVISGANVLTF TGTGCCAGCAGCGTGATCTCTGGGGCCAACGTCCTGACTTTC
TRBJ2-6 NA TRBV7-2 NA CASSQPSSSGANVLTF TGTGCCAGCAGCCAACCTAGCTCCTCTGGGGCCAACGTCCTGACTTTC
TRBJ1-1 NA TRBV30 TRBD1 CAWSKDRGPFF TGTGCCTGGAGTAAGGACAGGGGCCCTTTCTTT
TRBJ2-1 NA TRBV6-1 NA CASSVESGRPHEQFF TGTGCCAGCAGCGTAGAATCGGGCCGCCCCCATGAGCAGTTCTTC
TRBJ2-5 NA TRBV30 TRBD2 CAWSGTSGYQETQYF TGTGCCTGGAGTGGGACTAGCGGGTACCAAGAGACCCAGTACTTC
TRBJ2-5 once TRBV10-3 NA CAISELQLINGETQYF TGTGCCATCAGTGAGCTGCAGCTGATTAATGGGGAGACCCAGTACTTC
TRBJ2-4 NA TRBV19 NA CASSIGPFERKLAKNIQYF TGTGCCAGTAGTATAGGCCCTTTTGAGCGGAAACTAGCCAAAAACATTCAGTACTTC
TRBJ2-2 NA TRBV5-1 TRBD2 CASTLIAGAAGELFF TGCGCCAGCACCCTCATAGCGGGAGCGGCCGGGGAGCTGTTTTTT
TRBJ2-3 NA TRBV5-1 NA CASSLTGGGGTDTQYF TGCGCCAGCAGCCTAACTGGGGGTGGAGGCACAGATACGCAGTATTTT
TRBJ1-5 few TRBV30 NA CAWSALSNQPQHF TGTGCCTGGAGTGCCCTGAGCAATCAGCCCCAGCATTTT
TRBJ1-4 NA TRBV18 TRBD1 CASSPPGQVGEKLFF TGTGCCAGCTCACCCCCGGGACAGGTTGGCGAAAAACTGTTTTTT
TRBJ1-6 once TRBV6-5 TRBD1 CASSYQQGRSPLHF TGTGCCAGCAGTTACCAACAGGGGAGGTCACCCCTCCACTTT
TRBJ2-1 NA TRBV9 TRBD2 CASSVLAGVEDEQFF TGTGCCAGCAGCGTACTAGCGGGAGTCGAGGATGAGCAGTTCTTC
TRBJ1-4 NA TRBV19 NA CASSSPGGTNEKLFF TGTGCCAGTAGTAGTCCCGGGGGTACTAATGAAAAACTGTTTTTT
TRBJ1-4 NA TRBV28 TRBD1 CASSSLGQGATNEKLFF TGTGCCAGCAGTTCACTGGGACAGGGAGCAACTAATGAAAAACTGTTTTTT
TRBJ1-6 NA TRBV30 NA CAWTLSGQQRYNSPLHF TGTGCCTGGACTTTATCGGGACAACAGAGATATAATTCACCCCTCCACTTT
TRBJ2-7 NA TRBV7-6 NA CASSLAREGEQYF TGTGCCAGCAGCTTAGCGCGGGAAGGCGAGCAGTACTTC
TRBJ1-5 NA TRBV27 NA CASSSRGLQSHPQHF TGTGCCAGCAGTTCCCGGGGCCTACAATCACATCCCCAGCATTTT
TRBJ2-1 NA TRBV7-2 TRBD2 CASSALGTTPYNEQFF TGTGCCAGCAGCGCACTCGGGACTACCCCCTACAATGAGCAGTTCTTC
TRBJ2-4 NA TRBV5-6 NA CASSLRARVYGNIQYF TGTGCCAGCAGCTTGCGAGCCAGGGTGTACGGGAACATTCAGTACTTC
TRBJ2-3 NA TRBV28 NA CASSLWSTGAQSTDTQYF TGTGCCAGCAGTTTATGGAGTACGGGAGCCCAAAGCACAGATACGCAGTATTTT
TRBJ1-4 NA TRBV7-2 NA CASSSGGVWFEKLFF TGTGCCAGCAGCTCCGGGGGGGTGTGGTTTGAAAAACTGTTTTTT
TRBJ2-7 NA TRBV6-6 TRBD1 CASKTGTGTYEQYF TGTGCCAGCAAAACCGGGACAGGGACGTACGAGCAGTACTTC
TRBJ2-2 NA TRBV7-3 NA CASSLKGLNTGELFF TGTGCCAGCAGCTTAAAGGGCCTGAACACCGGGGAGCTGTTTTTT
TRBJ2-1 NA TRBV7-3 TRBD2 CASSSGTSGSDEQFF TGTGCCAGCAGCTCCGGGACTAGCGGGAGCGATGAGCAGTTCTTC